The rows below give T cell receptor beta chains drawn from one sample of a study of Ad26.COV2.S vaccination and SARS-CoV-2 variants. Only in-frame clones appear in the TCRdb table, and some are missing; sequencing was by immunoSEQ multiplex PCR. Of some 350,000 clones listed, roughly 90% were seen once; the top ten hold 4.5% to 5.5%. Sequencing used peripheral blood, obtained in a trial of Ad26.COV2.S vaccine versus placebo. All receptors derive from a person aged 18-65 years who received the Ad26.COV2.S COVID-19 vaccine or a placebo. CDR3s include the opening cysteine and the closing phenylalanine or tryptophan. D genes are given only for firm matches. Expanded clones get a size class; other rows say once, few or many, or leave the size out.

J gene	D gene	CDR3 length	V gene	clone size	CDR3 DNA	CDR3 protein
TRBJ1-1	NA	16	TRBV12-5	NA	TGTGCTAGTGGTTTAGGGATGGCCGGGGGGAACACTGAAGCTTTCTTT	CASGLGMAGGNTEAFF
TRBJ1-4	NA	13	TRBV28	NA	TGTGCCAGCAGTTTCAGTCCTAATGAAAAACTGTTTTTT	CASSFSPNEKLFF
TRBJ1-5	NA	16	TRBV3-1/TRBV3-2	NA	TGTGCCAGCAGCCAAGTATTGGGGGAGGGCAATCAGCCCCAGCATTTT	CASSQVLGEGNQPQHF
TRBJ1-1	NA	15	TRBV18	NA	TGTGCCAGCTCACCAGTGACATCAAGGAACACTGAAGCTTTCTTT	CASSPVTSRNTEAFF
TRBJ2-1	TRBD1	16	TRBV5-1	NA	TGCGCCAGCAGCGCCGAGACAGGGGGTAGTATGAATGAGCAGTTCTTC	CASSAETGGSMNEQFF
TRBJ2-4	NA	15	TRBV4-1	NA	TGCGCCAGCAGCCAAGACAGATCCGGGGGAAACATTCAGTACTTC	CASSQDRSGGNIQYF
TRBJ1-4	NA	14	TRBV7-6	NA	TGTGCCAGCAGCCCAGGGGTAACTAATGAAAAACTGTTTTTT	CASSPGVTNEKLFF
TRBJ1-1	NA	14	TRBV7-8	once	TGTGCCAGCAGCCAACCGTGGGGGCTTACTGAAGCTTTCTTT	CASSQPWGLTEAFF
TRBJ2-1	NA	15	TRBV11-2	NA	TGTGCCAGCAGCCCAGGGCCCCCTAGCTACAATGAGCAGTTCTTC	CASSPGPPSYNEQFF
TRBJ1-2	TRBD1	16	TRBV19	NA	TGTGCCAGTAGTACACAGTCCGGGACAGCACCCTATGGCTACACCTTC	CASSTQSGTAPYGYTF
TRBJ1-1	NA	16	TRBV21-1	NA	TGTGCCAGCAGCACCTGTGGGGGGGACAGGGGCACTGAAGCTTTCTTT	CASSTCGGDRGTEAFF
TRBJ1-5	NA	16	TRBV25-1	NA	TGTGCCAGCAGTGAACAGGGTGTATTGGGCAATCAGCCCCAGCATTTT	CASSEQGVLGNQPQHF
TRBJ1-1	NA	13	TRBV29-1	NA	TGCAGCGTTGGGGGGATTTGGAACACTGAAGCTTTCTTT	CSVGGIWNTEAFF
TRBJ1-1	NA	15	TRBV3-1/TRBV3-2	NA	TGTGCCAGCACCTCGCGGGACCGCCCGAACACTGAAGCTTTCTTT	CASTSRDRPNTEAFF
TRBJ1-1	NA	15	TRBV19	NA	TGTGCCAGTAGTACCCCCGGAGGGCGGAACACTGAAGCTTTCTTT	CASSTPGGRNTEAFF
TRBJ2-7	NA	11	TRBV6-2/TRBV6-3	once	TGTGCCAGCAGTTTTGGGGTTGAGCAGTACTTC	CASSFGVEQYF
TRBJ2-3	TRBD2	18	TRBV4-2	few	TGTGCCAGCAGCCAAACGATTGGGAGCGGGAGGGGTCCAGATACGCAGTATTTT	CASSQTIGSGRGPDTQYF
TRBJ1-5	NA	16	TRBV7-2	NA	TGTGCCAGCAACCTCTGGGGCAGTGATAGCAATCAGCCCCAGCATTTT	CASNLWGSDSNQPQHF
TRBJ2-5	TRBD1	12	TRBV11-2	NA	TGTGCCAGCAGCCATTCAGGGGGGACCCAGTACTTC	CASSHSGGTQYF
TRBJ2-1	NA	14	TRBV11-2	NA	TGTGCCAGCATAAAAAGGGAGACAGGCAATGAGCAGTTCTTC	CASIKRETGNEQFF
TRBJ2-1	NA	11	TRBV7-9	NA	TGTGCCAGCAGCCTTAACAATGAGCAGTTCTTC	CASSLNNEQFF
TRBJ1-2	NA	14	TRBV6-2/TRBV6-3	NA	TGTGCCAGCAGTTACGGCGGACAGACACCGTTGGTCCAGTTC	CASSYGGQTPLVQF
TRBJ2-6	NA	14	TRBV6-6	NA	TGTGCCAGCAGGTTTGGCTCTGGGGCCAACGTCCTGACTTTC	CASRFGSGANVLTF
TRBJ1-5	NA	14	TRBV3-1/TRBV3-2	NA	TGTGCCAGCAGCCAAGCCGCGCTAAATCAGCCCCAGCATTTT	CASSQAALNQPQHF
TRBJ1-1	TRBD1	17	TRBV28	NA	TGTGCCAGCAGTCTCCTCGCCCCGCAGGGGGCGTGGACTGAAGCTTTCTTT	CASSLLAPQGAWTEAFF
TRBJ2-2	NA	12	TRBV7-2	few	TGTGCCAGCAGCTTAAGGGCCGGGGAGCTGTTTTTT	CASSLRAGELFF